A selection of T cell receptor beta chains follows, all from one sample in a study of T cells in Graves' hyperthyroidism and ophthalmopathy. MiXCR, applied by TCRdb to the multiplex PCR reads, yields one record per CDR3 protein. The sample consists of 360,000 or so distinct CDR3 sequences, approximately 19% of them appearing once. Sequencing was performed on blood. These receptors originate from a woman in her late teens or twenties with Graves' hyperthyroidism. Each CDR3 is given with its conserved first and last residue. Fields, in order: clone size, V gene, CDR3 length, D gene, J gene, CDR3 DNA, CDR3 protein. A D gene is named only where the DNA matches it firmly. Clone size is shown for a subset of rows, as once, few, many or a class of expanded clone.

size: many; V: TRBV6-1; length: 14; D: NA; J: TRBJ1-5; DNA: TGTGCCAGCAGTGACACAGAGGAGGGACAGCCCCAGCATTTT; CDR3: CASSDTEEGQPQHF
size: many; V: TRBV20-1; length: 11; D: NA; J: TRBJ2-7; DNA: TGCAGTGCTAGTCAGGCCTACGAGCAGTACTTC; CDR3: CSASQAYEQYF
size: many; V: TRBV20-1; length: 13; D: TRBD2; J: TRBJ2-5; DNA: TGCAGTGTCCGACTAGCGGGGACGGAGACCCAGTACTTC; CDR3: CSVRLAGTETQYF
size: NA; V: TRBV6-1; length: 15; D: TRBD1; J: TRBJ1-1; DNA: TGTGCCAGCAGTCTGTCAGGGGGTACGGGCACTGAAGCTTTCTTT; CDR3: CASSLSGGTGTEAFF
size: many; V: TRBV20-1; length: 13; D: NA; J: TRBJ1-5; DNA: TGCAGTGCTACCCTTCCCAAGGCTCGAACCCAGCATTTT; CDR3: CSATLPKARTQHF
size: many; V: TRBV5-6; length: 15; D: TRBD2; J: TRBJ2-7; DNA: TGTGCCAGCAGCTTGTACCCAGCGGGGAACTACGAGCAGTACTTC; CDR3: CASSLYPAGNYEQYF
size: few; V: TRBV30; length: 12; D: NA; J: TRBJ2-5; DNA: TGTGCCTGGAGTGTCGGCCCGGAGACCCAGTACTTC; CDR3: CAWSVGPETQYF
size: NA; V: TRBV5-1; length: 17; D: TRBD2; J: TRBJ2-5; DNA: TGCGCCAGCAGCTCCCGTGGAGCGGGGGTGTACCAAGAGACCCAGTACTTC; CDR3: CASSSRGAGVYQETQYF
size: many; V: TRBV6-1; length: 12; D: NA; J: TRBJ2-7; DNA: TGTGCCAGCAGTGAACCCGTAGCCGAGCAGTACTTC; CDR3: CASSEPVAEQYF
size: many; V: TRBV29-1; length: 13; D: TRBD1; J: TRBJ1-3; DNA: TGCAGCGCGTCTGGGACAGCTGGAAACACCATATATTTT; CDR3: CSASGTAGNTIYF
size: many; V: TRBV12-3/TRBV12-4; length: 12; D: NA; J: TRBJ1-5; DNA: TGTGCCAGCAGGATGGCGAATCAGCCCCAGCATTTT; CDR3: CASRMANQPQHF
size: many; V: TRBV20-1; length: 12; D: NA; J: TRBJ2-7; DNA: TGCAGTGCTTCCCGGACTACCTACGAGCAGTACTTC; CDR3: CSASRTTYEQYF
size: many; V: TRBV20-1; length: 14; D: TRBD1; J: TRBJ1-1; DNA: TGCAGTGCTCTCTCAGGGGGCTGGGACACTGAAGCTTTCTTT; CDR3: CSALSGGWDTEAFF
size: few; V: TRBV4-1; length: 13; D: NA; J: TRBJ2-7; DNA: TGCGCCAGCAGCGTTCCAGGGGAGAGCTTGCAGTACTTC; CDR3: CASSVPGESLQYF